The sequence of this TCR beta chain was determined in a study of blood T cell repertoires in COVID-19 (dated by TCRdb to between 2020 and 2021). Broadly, across the study: Collaborator samples came from the United States, Italy and Spain and covered acute and convalescent phases of COVID-19. The prospective study material was composed of cDNA or gDNA derived from T cells, B-cell-depleted T cells, or PBMCs. Deeply sampled blood TCRbeta repertoires from subjects exposed to, actively infected with, or recovered from COVID-19 were included in the dataset. The repertoires were released in a freely available public database intended as a resource for research on the immune response to SARS-CoV-2. The samples were drawn from the first 160 participants of the ongoing ImmuneRACE study and from 1,254 subjects provided by 6 global collaborators. A de-identified subject ID, COVID-19 status, age in years and sex were almost always included in the sample metadata. Where available, HLA class I and class II types were obtained from metadata supplied by the sample provider rather than from assay-based typing.

What the research found in general, with its limitations: Clinical and demographic metadata were provided uncurated, with the amount varying by source and participant.

Reading from cysteine to phenylalanine, the CDR3 counts 15 amino acids. The retained sequence is limited to the CDR3, 45 bases, with the frame set at the first base. In the germline V gene, CDR1 corresponds to SGDLS and CDR2 to YYNGEE. Trimming accounts for 4 bases at V and 0 bases at J, while the number of junction bases matched to no gene is 3. Collaborating institutions collected whole blood in K2EDTA tubes following their own protocols. For TCRbeta analysis, collaborator samples were shipped as frozen whole blood, as isolated PBMCs, or as DNA extracted from either sample type. TCRbeta CDR3 regions were amplified from genomic DNA by means of the immunoSEQ Assay, a bias-controlled multiplex PCR. Regarding the original processing steps: The number of nucleated cells in each sample was estimated from the amplification of reference gene primers within the assay. To quantify the absolute abundance of each unique TCRbeta CDR3 rearrangement, sequence reads were collapsed and filtered. Productive Simpson clonality was computed per sample as the square root of Simpson's diversity index over productive rearrangements. Here the immuneACCESS table is served through TCRdb, limited to in-frame sequences with V and J called. Missing clones are a known gap in these copies; in checked studies unresolved V genes cover under half, and the rest lacks a known reason. That table gives V, J and clone size, and the DNA gave D and trimming. Here the sample has hundreds of thousands of clones; about 80% occur a single time. The ten largest clones capture about 8.1% of the sample.

Points on this clone: Its recognized antigen is unknown. There are no base qualities to consult, and no much larger clone falls within one base.

The rearranged chain carries TRBV9 and TRBJ2-7, with 11 central nucleotides matching TRBD2. This receptor was identified in an elderly man with acute or convalescent COVID-19. The sequenced material came from peripheral blood. The DNA sequence reads TGTGCCAGCAGCCCTAGCGGGAGGATCTCCTACGAGCAGTACTTC. Its protein is CASSPSGRISYEQYF.